Shown below are 23 T cell receptor beta chains from a single sample sequenced in a study of T cell responses to AZD1222 COVID-19 vaccine. TCRdb's table, derived via immunoSEQ multiplex PCR, lists solely in-frame clones and lacks some. The sample holds 90,000 to 120,000 clones; nearly 90% are singletons and the top ten take 4.5% to 6%. Sequencing was performed on peripheral blood, taken 28 days after the second AZD1222 dose. These TCRs come from an adult who received the AZD1222 COVID-19 vaccine.

The chain employs TRBV5-1 and TRBJ1-2, with unresolved D. This CDR3 comprises 14 residues. The germline V gene has CDR1 SGHRS and CDR2 YFSETQ. The ends were cut back, 5 bases at V and 4 bases at J, with 15 bases in the middle. CDR3 sequence (DNA): TGCGCCAGCAGATCGTGGAGGGAGGGCTATGGCTACACCTTC. Protein product: CASRSWREGYGYTF.

This chain joins TRBV19 and TRBJ1-1; no clear D. Between the trimmed V and J ends, which lost 5 bases and 0 bases, there was a span of 7 bases. The V gene's germline CDR1 is LNHDA and CDR2 SQIVND (reference sequence). The CDR3 loop spans 13 amino acids. The CDR3 here is CASSAALNTEAFF. The CDR3 DNA sequence: TGTGCCAGTAGTGCAGCATTGAACACTGAAGCTTTCTTT.

The chain couples TRBV2 to TRBJ2-2, with 10 bases fitting TRBD2. The germline gives CDR1 SNHLY, CDR2 FYNNEI. With 2 bases clipped from V and 0 bases from J, the junction kept 9 bases outside the gene matches. This CDR3 is built from 19 residues. The CDR3: CASSERASGGPTNTGELFF. As DNA, the CDR3 is TGTGCCAGCAGTGAAAGAGCTAGCGGGGGCCCAACGAACACCGGGGAGCTGTTTTTT.

This clone has just one count. V gene TRBV27 combines with J gene TRBJ1-4; D is perhaps TRBD1 (6 bases). The CDR3 covers 16 residues. The germline CDR1 and CDR2 sequences are MNHEY and SMNVEV (reference sequence). Trimming took off 5 bases at V and 3 bases at J, with 16 bases between the two ends. The CDR3 loop reads CASSARQVSPNEKLFF. The CDR3 DNA follows: TGTGCCAGCAGTGCCCGACAGGTCTCCCCTAATGAAAAACTGTTTTTT.

This clone was recorded once. The V and J genes are TRBV6-5 and TRBJ1-2; D is unresolved. V gave up 0 bases and J gave up 2 bases, with 10 bases separating them. The CDR3 runs 15 residues. Germline CDR1 reads MNHEY; CDR2 reads SVGAGI. The CDR3 reads CASSYSISGNYGYTF. The CDR3 DNA is TGTGCCAGCAGTTACTCGATTAGCGGGAACTATGGCTACACCTTC.

This chain links TRBV9 with TRBJ2-7, with D uncertain. V was clipped by 0 bases and J by 3 bases, with 13 bases between them. The CDR3 loop spans 15 amino acids. Germline V gene lookup returns CDR1 SGDLS and CDR2 YYNGEE. The CDR3 DNA follows: TGTGCCAGCAGCGTAGGCGTCAGCACATTCTACGAGCAGTACTTC. This sequence encodes CASSVGVSTFYEQYF.

This clone has only one observation. V usage is TRBV4-2 and J usage is TRBJ1-3; no clear D. V shed 1 base and J shed 4 bases, with 8 bases lying between them. The CDR3 has 14 residues. Per the germline V gene, CDR1 is LGHNA and CDR2 is YNFKEQ. The chain's CDR3 is CASSQVERGNTIYF. The CDR3 DNA reads as TGTGCCAGCAGCCAAGTCGAGCGGGGAAACACCATATATTTT.

The chain employs TRBV19 and TRBJ2-5; D is unclear. CDR1 and CDR2 from the germline V gene are LNHDA and SQIVND (reference sequence). This CDR3 spans 16 amino acids. V lost 6 bases, J lost 5 bases, and 22 bases lay in between. CDR3 residues: CASSHPGGALGETQYF. The CDR3 nucleotides read TGTGCCAGTAGCCACCCGGGTGGTGCCCTCGGGGAGACCCAGTACTTC. Drawing the rest from reference TRBV19 and TRBJ2-5, the complete variable domain is DGGITQSPKYLFRKEGQNVTLSCEQNLNHDAMYWYRQDPGQGLRLIYYSQIVNDFQKGDIAEGYSVSREKKESFPLTVTSAQKNPTAFYLCASSHPGGALGETQYFGPGTRLLVL.

V and J are TRBV3-1 (or the pseudogene TRBV3-2) and TRBJ2-1; TRBD2 aligns across 9 bases. There are 15 residues in the CDR3. After removal of 3 bases from V and 3 bases from J, the junction contained 3 bases not matched to a gene. CDR1 and CDR2 from the germline V gene are LGHDT and YNNKEL (reference sequence). The CDR3 protein is CASSQAGGIYNEQFF. In nucleotides, the CDR3 is TGTGCCAGCAGCCAGGCGGGGGGGATCTACAATGAGCAGTTCTTC.

The chain recombines TRBV19 with TRBJ2-7; 9 bases align to TRBD1. Trimming removed 8 bases from V and 2 bases from J; junction bases left unmatched: 4. Germline assignment: CDR1 LNHDA and CDR2 SQIVND (reference sequence). CDR3 size: 13 residues. For the CDR3, the DNA is TGTGCCAGTGGGAGACAGGGGGCCTACGAGCAGTACTTC. It translates to CASGRQGAYEQYF.

This rearrangement joins TRBV3-1 (or the pseudogene TRBV3-2) to TRBJ1-2; no clear D. Trimming removed 0 bases at V and 5 bases at J, with 13 bases between. The CDR3 spans 15 residues. Looked up from germline, CDR1 is LGHDT and CDR2 is YNNKEL (reference sequence). CDR3 sequence: CASSQDRQALYGYTF. CDR3 coding DNA: TGTGCCAGCAGCCAAGATCGTCAGGCGTTATATGGCTACACCTTC.

V is TRBV28 and J is TRBJ2-5; D could derive from TRBD1 or TRBD2 (7 bases each). CDR1 and CDR2 (germline): MDHEN, SYDVKM. The CDR3 totals 13 residues. The ends were cut back, 10 bases at V and 2 bases at J, with 14 bases in the middle. CDR3 coding DNA: TGTGCCAACTCAGGGGGGGGTCAAGAGACCCAGTACTTC. Amino acids: CANSGGGQETQYF.

The CDR3 loop reads CASSDYRASNTGELFF. The CDR3 nucleotides are TGTGCCAGCAGCGACTACAGGGCTTCGAACACCGGGGAGCTGTTTTTT. This sequence joins TRBV9 and TRBJ2-2; D is perhaps TRBD1 (6 bases). Germline V gene sequence: CDR1 SGDLS, CDR2 YYNGEE. The V end was cut by 3 bases, the J end by 0 bases, with 12 bases between. The CDR3 is 16 residues long. The full variable domain, rest sourced from reference TRBV9 and TRBJ2-2, is DSGVTQTPKHLITATGQRVTLRCSPRSGDLSVYWYQQSLDQGLQFLIQYYNGEERAKGNILERFSAQQFPDLHSELNLSSLELGDSALYFCASSDYRASNTGELFFGEGSRLTVL.

The rearrangement joins TRBV28 to TRBJ2-7; TRBD1 is a possible D gene (5 bases). Per germline, CDR1 MDHEN and CDR2 SYDVKM. Trimming took off 8 bases at V and 0 bases at J, with 14 bases between the two ends. The CDR3 is 14 amino acids. CDR3: CASGRGGSSYEQYF. CDR3 nucleotide sequence: TGTGCCAGCGGAAGGGGCGGTAGCTCCTACGAGCAGTACTTC.

The genes are TRBV18 and TRBJ2-2; D ambiguous. Looked up from germline, CDR1 is KGHSH and CDR2 is LQKENI. The V and J ends lost 6 bases and 6 bases respectively, with 11 bases between them. The CDR3 length is 13 residues. CDR3 nucleotides: TGTGCCAGCTCCCTAACATCCTCCGGGGAGCTGTTTTTT. Amino acid sequence: CASSLTSSGELFF.

This clone was counted once. The J gene is TRBJ2-3, the V gene TRBV24-1, with 12 bases identical to TRBD1. This CDR3 has 16 residues. With 3 bases clipped from V and 2 bases from J, the junction kept 2 bases outside the gene matches. Germline CDR1 and CDR2: KGHDR and SFDVKD. CDR3 sequence reads: CATSDTGQGATDTQYF. DNA for the CDR3: TGTGCCACCAGTGATACGGGACAGGGGGCCACAGATACGCAGTATTTT.

The chain couples TRBV5-1 to TRBJ2-7; a possible D gene is TRBD2 (6 bases). Looked up from germline, CDR1 is SGHRS and CDR2 is YFSETQ. The CDR3 has 14 residues. Trimming took off 3 bases at V and 5 bases at J, with 15 bases between the two ends. CDR3 sequence: CASSSDRDSNEQYF. DNA for the CDR3: TGCGCCAGCAGCTCAGATAGGGACTCAAACGAGCAGTACTTC. Full variable domain (missing parts from reference TRBV5-1 and TRBJ2-7): KAGVTQTPRYLIKTRGQQVTLSCSPISGHRSVSWYQQTPGQGLQFLFEYFSETQRNKGNFPGRFSGRQFSNSRSEMNVSTLELGDSALYLCASSSDRDSNEQYFGPGTRLTVT.

V is TRBV11-2 and J is TRBJ2-3, with 9 bases that match TRBD2. V trimming: 5 bases; J trimming: 1 base; junction bases outside the gene matches: 7. Germline-derived CDR1 and CDR2 are SGHAT and FQNNGV. The CDR3 runs to 16 residues. The CDR3 DNA reads as TGTGCCAGCAGCCCCCACCCTAGCGGGGGCACAGATACGCAGTATTTT. This gives the protein CASSPHPSGGTDTQYF.

This clone was detected once. V is TRBV2 and J is TRBJ1-2; possible D gene TRBD1, 6 bases. CDR1 is SNHLY and CDR2 is FYNNEI in the germline V gene. V was pared by 3 bases and J by 6 bases, with 11 bases between. There are 13 residues in the CDR3. The CDR3 reads CASSEGAIHGYTF. CDR3 DNA sequence: TGTGCCAGCAGTGAGGGGGCTATCCATGGCTACACCTTC.

V is TRBV6-5 and J is TRBJ1-1, with D hard to call. The germline V and J ends were trimmed by 5 bases and 1 base, with 14 bases remaining between them. Germline lookup yields CDR1 MNHEY and CDR2 SVGAGI. This CDR3 spans 15 amino acids. The CDR3 reads CASSSGRVSNTEAFF. In DNA, the CDR3 is TGTGCCAGCAGTAGTGGACGGGTATCGAACACTGAAGCTTTCTTT.

This chain uses TRBV4-1 with TRBJ2-1; maybe TRBD2 (5 bases). Per the germline V gene, CDR1 is MGHRA and CDR2 is YSYEKL. V was shortened by 1 base and J by 8 bases, with 12 bases between the two germline ends. The CDR3 length is 14 residues. CDR3 in DNA: TGCGCCAGCAGCCAAGGACCCGGGATCGATGAGCAGTTCTTC. Translation gives CASSQGPGIDEQFF.

The rearrangement uses TRBV4-1 and TRBJ2-5, with 12 bases matching TRBD1. CDR3 size: 15 residues. Germline-derived CDR1 and CDR2 are MGHRA and YSYEKL. The V and J ends lost 5 bases and 2 bases, in that order; junction bases with no gene match: 3. The CDR3 DNA sequence: TGCGCCAGCAGCAGGGACAGGGGGCTACAAGAGACCCAGTACTTC. Translating gives CASSRDRGLQETQYF.

This chain joins TRBV13 and TRBJ1-1; the D gene is possibly TRBD1 (5 bases). This CDR3 spans 15 amino acids. V was shortened by 4 bases and J by 0 bases, with 12 bases between the two germline ends. Per the germline V gene, CDR1 is PRHDT and CDR2 is FYEKMQ (reference sequence). CDR3 protein: CASSSTVLMNTEAFF. Written as DNA, the CDR3 is TGTGCCAGCAGCTCGACAGTTCTTATGAACACTGAAGCTTTCTTT.